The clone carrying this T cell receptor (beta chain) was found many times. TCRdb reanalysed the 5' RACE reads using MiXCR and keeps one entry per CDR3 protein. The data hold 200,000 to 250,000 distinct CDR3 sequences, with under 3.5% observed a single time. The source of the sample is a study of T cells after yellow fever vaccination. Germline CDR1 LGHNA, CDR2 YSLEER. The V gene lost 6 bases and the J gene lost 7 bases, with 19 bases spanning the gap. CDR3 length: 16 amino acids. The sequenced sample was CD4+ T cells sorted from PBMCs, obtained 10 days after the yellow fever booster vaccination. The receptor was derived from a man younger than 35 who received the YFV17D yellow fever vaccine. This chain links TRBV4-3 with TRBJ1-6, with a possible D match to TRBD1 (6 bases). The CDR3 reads CASSHERGASNSPLHF. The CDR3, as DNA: TGCGCCAGCAGTCATGAGCGGGGGGCGAGCAATTCACCCCTCCACTTT.